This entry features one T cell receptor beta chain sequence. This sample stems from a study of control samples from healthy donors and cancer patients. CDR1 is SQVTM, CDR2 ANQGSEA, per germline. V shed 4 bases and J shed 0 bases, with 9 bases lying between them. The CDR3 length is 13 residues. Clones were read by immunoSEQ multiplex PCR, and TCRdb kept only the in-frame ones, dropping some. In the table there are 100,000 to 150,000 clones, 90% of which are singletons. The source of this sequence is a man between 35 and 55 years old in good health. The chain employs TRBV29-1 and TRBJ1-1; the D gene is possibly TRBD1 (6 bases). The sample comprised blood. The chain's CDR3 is CSVATGLNTEAFF. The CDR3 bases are TGCAGCGTTGCAACAGGGTTGAACACTGAAGCTTTCTTT.